The clone carrying this TCR beta chain has only one observation. Study processing details: Amplification of reference gene primers provided the estimated nucleated cell counts. The method was immunoSEQ multiplex PCR; TCRdb's version includes in-frame clones alone and lacks a portion of them. V and J calls and clone size are those listed in that table; D and trimming were worked out from the DNA. The sample yields 25,000 to 35,000 clones, about 89% seen once. The CDR3 covers 15 residues. Germline V gene data show CDR1 as ENHRY and CDR2 as SYGVKD. Trimming left V 6 bases short and J 0 bases short, with 12 bases between. These data originate in a study of blood T cell repertoires in COVID-19.

Sequenced sample: peripheral blood. The clonotype comes from a man in his 70s with active COVID-19. The chain joins TRBV10-3 to TRBJ1-3; weak D call: TRBD1 (5 bases). The CDR3 region has the DNA TGTGCCATCAGGGGTTCAGGGCGCTCTGGAAACACCATATATTTT. This encodes CAIRGSGRSGNTIYF.